This entry features one T cell receptor (beta chain) sequence. The antigen is unknown. This entry is derived from a study of post-analysis software for immune sequencing data. Study-level background: Patients had relapsing-remitting, secondary progressive or progressive-relapsing multiple sclerosis; some lacked subtype. Study outcomes and limitations: The five TRBV segments detected at higher frequency in patients than in controls included TRBV5-6, TRBV5-1 and TRBV20-1. Normalized Chao1 diversity was significantly lower in multiple sclerosis patients than in controls. Samples from a shared batch, those prepared together, strongly co-clustered by F measure.

TCR beta cDNA libraries included unique molecular identifiers. Researchers reported 400,000 to 600,000 cDNA molecules coming from around 1 to 9.1 million T cells. A single record per CDR3 protein comes from TCRdb applying MiXCR to the PCR reads. The sample includes about 190,000 distinct CDR3 sequences, around 29% seen only once; the top ten take around 3.7%. V lost 3 bases and J 2 bases, leaving 13 bases between the germline ends. Germline V gene data show CDR1 as SQVTM and CDR2 as ANQGSEA. CDR3 length: 14 amino acids. This chain links TRBV29-1 with TRBJ1-1; D might be TRBD1 (5 bases). Material for sequencing was blood. The sequence derives from a girl between 2 and 17 years old with multiple sclerosis. The CDR3 reads CSVDRGRVNTEAFF. The CDR3 bases are TGCAGCGTTGACCGGGGACGGGTCAACACTGAAGCTTTCTTT.